One sample yielded the 29 T cell receptor beta chains listed below, sequenced in a study of a mutant IDH1 vaccine in newly diagnosed glioma. The time point here: week 35, safety follow-up. Mutant IDH1 20-mer peptide, at 300 ug, made up each vaccine dose, with topical imiquimod. Libraries were prepared by immunoSEQ multiplex PCR; TCRdb keeps only in-frame clonotypes and omits some of them. The sample carries tens of thousands of clones, roughly 84% recorded once. No antigens are known for them. The source was PBMCs, collected from a glioma patient whose treatment included an IDH1 peptide vaccine. The receptor set was obtained from a man younger than 35 with glioma.

J is TRBJ1-1 and V is TRBV11-3, with D possibly matching TRBD1 (6 bases). The CDR3 covers 14 residues. The germline gives CDR1 SGHNT, CDR2 YENEEA. The V end was cut by 5 bases, the J end by 1 base, with 11 bases between. This CDR3 is CASSPGHPNTEAFF. Written as DNA, the CDR3 is TGTGCCAGCAGCCCGGGACACCCGAACACTGAAGCTTTCTTT.

This chain connects TRBV7-8 to TRBJ2-1; 12 bases are a match to TRBD2. The CDR3 contains 13 residues. In germline, CDR1 is SGHVS, CDR2 FQNEAQ. V shed 5 bases and J 14 bases; nucleotides not matched to a gene: 7. The CDR3 region has the DNA TGTGCCAGCAGCGAGGGACTAGCGGGCTCAAAGTTCTTC. As protein: CASSEGLAGSKFF.

The chain couples TRBV29-1 to TRBJ2-1, with 10 bases lining up with TRBD2. Unmatched junction bases numbered 15, after V lost 6 bases and J lost 7 bases. CDR1 SQVTM and CDR2 ANQGSEA come from the germline V gene. CDR3 size: 16 residues. Here the CDR3 reads CSVARSGRASGNEQFF. The CDR3 DNA reads TGCAGCGTCGCTCGGAGCGGGAGGGCGAGTGGGAATGAGCAGTTCTTC.

The gene calls are TRBV18 and TRBJ1-4; 7 bases agree with TRBD1. Germline loops: CDR1 KGHSH, CDR2 LQKENI. V was pared by 3 bases and J by 4 bases, with 2 bases of the junction left unmatched. This CDR3 region has 14 residues. Written as DNA, the CDR3 is TGTGCCAGCTCACCGGGACAGATTAATGAAAAACTGTTTTTT. It encodes CASSPGQINEKLFF. Full variable domain (remainder filled in from reference TRBV18 and TRBJ1-4): NAGVMQNPRHLVRRRGQEARLRCSPMKGHSHVYWYRQLPEEGLKFMVYLQKENIIDESGMPKERFSAEFPKEGPSILRIQQVVRGDSAAYFCASSPGQINEKLFFGSGTQLSVL.

The chain is built from TRBV19 and TRBJ1-4; D not resolved. CDR1 is LNHDA, CDR2 SQIVND, per germline (reference sequence). This CDR3 comprises 14 residues. V lost 1 base and J lost 7, with 10 bases in between. This CDR3 reads CASSIVHRGEKLFF. The CDR3, as DNA: TGTGCCAGTAGTATAGTTCACCGTGGTGAAAAACTGTTTTTT.

The J gene is TRBJ2-3, the V gene TRBV19; the match to TRBD2 covers 9 bases. The CDR3 is 15 amino acids. With 5 bases clipped from V and 4 bases from J, the junction kept 7 bases outside the gene matches. In germline, CDR1 is LNHDA, CDR2 SQIVND (reference sequence). The CDR3 nucleotides are TGTGCCAGTAGTTCATTGGCGGGGGGGCCAGATACGCAGTATTTT. Protein: CASSSLAGGPDTQYF.

The chain employs TRBV14 and TRBJ2-7; 8 positions agree with TRBD2. Germline V gene data show CDR1 as SGHDN and CDR2 as FVKESK. V gave up 6 bases and J gave up 0 bases; unmatched junction bases: 1. There are 13 residues in the CDR3. The CDR3 coding sequence is TGTGCCAGCAGGCTAGCGGGCTCCTACGAGCAGTACTTC. Its translation is CASRLAGSYEQYF.

The chain has TRBV19 and TRBJ2-7; 8 nucleotides match TRBD1. Germline V CDR1 and CDR2: LNHDA, SQIVND (reference sequence). CDR3 size: 15 residues. Trimming cost V 0 bases and J 6 bases; bases outside gene matches: 7. The CDR3 DNA reads as TGTGCCAGTAGTATAGAAGGGGGACAGGTAAGCGAGCAGTACTTC. It codes for CASSIEGGQVSEQYF.

The gene calls are TRBV28 and TRBJ1-5, with D tentatively TRBD1 (5 bases). V was cut by 3 bases and J by 6 bases, with 15 bases left in between. CDR3 length equals 15 residues. The germline gives CDR1 MDHEN, CDR2 SYDVKM. Here the CDR3 reads CASSFFQGLVQPQHF. CDR3 DNA sequence: TGTGCCAGCAGTTTCTTTCAGGGCTTGGTTCAGCCCCAGCATTTT.

The chain carries TRBV14 and TRBJ2-7, with D possibly matching TRBD2 (5 bases). The CDR3 covers 14 residues. The V and J ends lost 3 bases and 2 bases respectively, with 11 bases between them. Germline V gene data show CDR1 as SGHDN and CDR2 as FVKESK. The CDR3 reads CASSQAVGAYEQYF. In DNA, the CDR3 is TGTGCCAGCAGCCAGGCGGTGGGAGCCTACGAGCAGTACTTC.

The chain recombines TRBV19 with TRBJ1-1; D unresolved. This CDR3 contains 12 residues. Trimming stripped 3 bases from V and 10 bases from J, with 12 bases between. Germline CDR1 reads LNHDA; CDR2 reads SQIVND (reference sequence). The CDR3 nucleotides are TGTGCCAGTAGTATCGGAGGGATTGGAGCTTTCTTT. This translates into CASSIGGIGAFF.

The chain couples TRBV10-3 to TRBJ2-6; D is uncertain. CDR3 length equals 17 residues. Germline V gene data show CDR1 as ENHRY and CDR2 as SYGVKD. The ends were cut back, 0 bases at V and 4 bases at J, with 13 bases in the middle. For the CDR3, the DNA is TGTGCCATCAGTGAGTCTTTCGGGTCTCTGGGGGCCAACGTCCTGACTTTC. Translating gives CAISESFGSLGANVLTF.

This clone appeared once. The junction departs from the called germline gene at one end, perhaps through a read error. The genes are TRBV7-8 and TRBJ1-1; D perhaps matches TRBD1 (5 bases). CDR1 is SGHVS, CDR2 FQNEAQ, per germline. The CDR3 has 15 amino acids. In DNA, the CDR3 is TGTGCCAGCAGCCTAGCGGGGCCTATGAACACTGAAGCTTTCTTT. Protein product: CASSLAGPMNTEAFF.

The J gene is TRBJ2-5, the V gene TRBV5-1, with 7 bases lining up with TRBD2. This CDR3 spans 15 amino acids. Germline V gene data show CDR1 as SGHRS and CDR2 as YFSETQ. J lost 5 bases, V lost 8 bases, and 15 bases had no gene match. This chain's CDR3 is CARGGRGGEGETQYF. The DNA of the CDR3 is TGCGCCAGGGGGGGGAGAGGAGGGGAGGGTGAGACCCAGTACTTC.

The chain joins TRBV4-3 to TRBJ2-2; possibly TRBD1 for D (5 bases). Looked up from germline, CDR1 is LGHNA and CDR2 is YSLEER. V lost 0 bases to trimming and J lost 5 bases, with 13 bases between them. The CDR3 has 16 amino acids. DNA of the CDR3: TGCGCCAGCAGCCAAGAACCATATCAGGGAACCGGGGAGCTGTTTTTT. It yields the protein CASSQEPYQGTGELFF.

The chain joins TRBV14 to TRBJ2-7; D ambiguous. The V gene's germline CDR1 is SGHDN and CDR2 FVKESK. V gave up 1 base and J gave up 2 bases, with 12 bases separating them. This CDR3 region has 15 residues. The CDR3 protein is CASSQGAPRTYEQYF. The CDR3 DNA follows: TGTGCCAGCAGCCAAGGAGCCCCAAGGACCTACGAGCAGTACTTC.

This chain uses TRBV30 with TRBJ2-7; TRBD2 might be the D (5 bases). The CDR3 totals 12 residues. V was trimmed by 4 bases and J by 5 bases, leaving 12 bases between them. CDR1 is GTSNPN, CDR2 SVGIG, per germline (reference sequence). The DNA for the CDR3 is TGTGCCTGGATTCCCGGGGTGAACGAGCAGTACTTC. Its translation is CAWIPGVNEQYF.

This chain joins TRBV18 and TRBJ1-5; the D is unclear. Germline V CDR1 and CDR2: KGHSH, LQKENI. V shed 0 bases and J shed 11 bases, with 14 bases lying between them. The CDR3 extends over 14 amino acids. CDR3 protein: CASSPPGYLQAQHF. The CDR3 DNA is TGTGCCAGCTCACCACCGGGTTATCTCCAGGCCCAGCATTTT.

This clone has just one count. This chain connects TRBV18 to TRBJ1-2, with unresolved D. Germline assignment: CDR1 KGHSH and CDR2 LQKENI. This CDR3 spans 13 amino acids. The germline V and J ends were trimmed by 2 bases and 3 bases, with 7 bases remaining between them. The CDR3 here is CASSPWKDYGYTF. For the CDR3, the DNA is TGTGCCAGCTCACCATGGAAGGACTATGGCTACACCTTC.

The CDR3 protein is CASTLRRSGMVNEQFF. The CDR3 nucleotides read TGTGCCAGCACCCTTCGGAGAAGCGGGATGGTCAATGAGCAGTTCTTC. The chain combines TRBV11-2 with TRBJ2-1; 7 bases are shared with TRBD2. V trimming: 7 bases; J trimming: 6 bases; junction bases outside the gene matches: 15. The CDR3 has 16 amino acids. CDR1 is SGHAT, CDR2 FQNNGV, per germline.

V usage is TRBV28 and J usage is TRBJ2-6; D is ambiguous. V lost 10 bases to trimming and J lost 3 bases, with 7 bases between them. CDR3 length: 12 residues. Per the germline V gene, CDR1 is MDHEN and CDR2 is SYDVKM. The CDR3 sequence: CATRVGANVLTF. Written as DNA, the CDR3 is TGTGCCACCCGTGTTGGGGCCAACGTCCTGACTTTC.

CDR3: CASSFPVWRRQAYEQYF. CDR3 in DNA: TGTGCCAGCAGTTTTCCCGTTTGGCGGAGACAGGCCTACGAGCAGTACTTC. The rearrangement links TRBV5-8 to TRBJ2-7; D perhaps matches TRBD1 (6 bases). This CDR3 has 17 amino acids. The V end was cut by 5 bases, the J end by 2 bases, with 23 bases between. The germline V gene has CDR1 SGHTS and CDR2 YDEGEE.

The CDR3 loop is CASSQDGGAQPQHF. In DNA form, the CDR3 reads TGCGCCAGCAGCCAAGACGGGGGGGCGCAGCCCCAGCATTTT. V gene TRBV4-3 combines with J gene TRBJ1-5, with TRBD1 as a possible D gene (6 bases). V was trimmed by 0 bases and J by 7 bases, leaving 10 bases between them. This CDR3 has 14 amino acids. CDR1 and CDR2 (germline): LGHNA, YSLEER.

CDR3 nucleotides: TGTGCCAGCAGCTTAAAATCCGACCCCACCACGACAGCAGCCTATGGCTACACCTTC. It encodes CASSLKSDPTTTAAYGYTF. This chain links TRBV7-3 with TRBJ1-2, with D possibly TRBD1 on 5 matching bases. Germline assignment: CDR1 SGHTA and CDR2 FQGTGA. V dropped 1 base and J dropped 4 bases, with 25 bases sitting between them. The CDR3 contains 19 residues.

The chain links TRBV18 to TRBJ2-7; unclear D gene. Trimming removed 3 bases from V and 6 bases from J, with 12 bases in between. The CDR3 runs to 13 residues. Germline V CDR1 and CDR2: KGHSH, LQKENI. For the CDR3, the DNA is TGTGCCAGCTCACCGACCCTAACTTCCGAGCAGTACTTC. This codes for CASSPTLTSEQYF.

This CDR3 reads CASSPGTGATGELFF. In DNA, the CDR3 is TGTGCCAGCTCACCAGGGACAGGGGCCACCGGGGAGCTGTTTTTT. This chain connects TRBV18 to TRBJ2-2, with 10 bases matching TRBD1. V gave up 2 bases and J gave up 4 bases; unmatched junction bases: 1. Germline V gene sequence: CDR1 KGHSH, CDR2 LQKENI. The CDR3 has 15 residues. Full variable domain (outside the CDR3, taken from reference TRBV18 and TRBJ2-2): NAGVMQNPRHLVRRRGQEARLRCSPMKGHSHVYWYRQLPEEGLKFMVYLQKENIIDESGMPKERFSAEFPKEGPSILRIQQVVRGDSAAYFCASSPGTGATGELFFGEGSRLTVL.

The chain links TRBV9 to TRBJ1-1, with D perhaps TRBD1 (6 bases). The CDR3 loop spans 12 amino acids. V was cut by 0 bases and J by 11 bases, with 11 bases left in between. Germline loops: CDR1 SGDLS, CDR2 YYNGEE. CDR3 sequence (DNA): TGTGCCAGCAGCGTAGTAGGGGGAGAGGCTTTCTTT. Residues: CASSVVGGEAFF.

The rearrangement links TRBV6-5 to TRBJ1-1; 9 bases map to TRBD1. V lost 5 bases, J lost 3 bases, and 4 bases stayed unmatched. This CDR3 region has 14 residues. Germline V CDR1 and CDR2: MNHEY, SVGAGI. The CDR3 DNA reads TGTGCCAGCAGTCTGGACAGGGGATACACTGAAGCTTTCTTT. Translating it yields CASSLDRGYTEAFF.

The gene calls are TRBV19 and TRBJ1-5; 10 nucleotides line up with TRBD1. Germline CDR1 and CDR2: LNHDA and SQIVND (reference sequence). The CDR3 extends over 16 amino acids. The V and J ends lost 6 bases and 4 bases, in that order; junction bases with no gene match: 9. CDR3 protein: CASRDRGYSLNQPQHF. CDR3 DNA sequence: TGTGCCAGTAGGGACAGGGGGTACTCCTTAAATCAGCCCCAGCATTTT.